This passage covers 20 T cell receptor beta chains from one sample sequenced in a study of OX40 agonist ivuxolimab in advanced cancers. Method: immunoSEQ multiplex PCR; TCRdb's copy keeps in-frame clones and lacks some. The sample includes more than 50,000 clones, about 79% of them seen just once. Sequenced here: CD4+ or CD8+ T cells sorted from blood, sampled in a trial of the OX40 agonist ivuxolimab. Receptors were obtained from an adult with an advanced solid tumor such as melanoma, head and neck, liver or kidney cancer.

This clone appeared a few times. The rearrangement links TRBV9 to TRBJ1-2, with 10 bases matching TRBD1. Trimming took 2 bases from V and 4 from J; bases not matched to a gene: 2. CDR1 is SGDLS and CDR2 is YYNGEE in the germline V gene. This CDR3 spans 14 amino acids. CDR3 DNA: TGTGCCAGCAGCGTGGACAGGGGGACCTATGGCTACACCTTC. Amino acid sequence: CASSVDRGTYGYTF.

The chain links TRBV28 to TRBJ2-2; 10 bases line up with TRBD2. CDR1 and CDR2 (germline): MDHEN, SYDVKM. V trimming: 8 bases; J trimming: 5 bases; junction bases outside the gene matches: 8. This CDR3 is built from 15 residues. The CDR3 DNA reads TGTGCCAGCTGTCCTAGCGGGGGTTCAACCGGGGAGCTGTTTTTT. Encoded protein: CASCPSGGSTGELFF.

This clone has only a few counts. This chain connects TRBV5-6 to TRBJ1-5; TRBD1 agrees at 8 bases. Germline V gene lookup returns CDR1 SGHDT and CDR2 YYEEEE. This CDR3 region has 15 residues. The ends lost 0 bases at V and 5 bases at J; junction bases unmatched: 4. The CDR3 sequence is CASSLAQGADQPQHF. The CDR3 DNA follows: TGTGCCAGCAGCTTGGCCCAGGGGGCCGATCAGCCCCAGCATTTT.

The chain links TRBV7-6 to TRBJ1-6; no clear D. Germline loops: CDR1 SGHVS, CDR2 FNYEAQ. V was pared by 1 base and J by 9 bases, with 13 bases between. The length of the CDR3 is 15 residues. The CDR3 DNA follows: TGTGCCAGCAGCTTAGACAAGGGCTCAATTTCACCCCTCCACTTT. It specifies CASSLDKGSISPLHF. Based on the CDR3 plus reference TRBV7-6 and TRBJ1-6, the full variable domain is GAGVSQSPRYKVTKRGQDVALRCDPISGHVSLYWYRQALGQGPEFLTYFNYEAQQDKSGLPNDRFSAERPEGSISTLTIQRTEQRDSAMYRCASSLDKGSISPLHFGNGTRLTVT.

The rearrangement links TRBV5-1 to TRBJ2-1; no definite D call. The CDR3 totals 15 residues. Germline CDR1 SGHRS, CDR2 YFSETQ. Trimming stripped 0 bases from V and 7 bases from J, with 14 bases between. The CDR3 spells CASSLALLRRNEQFF. The CDR3 DNA sequence: TGCGCCAGCAGCTTGGCCCTTCTGCGAAGAAATGAGCAGTTCTTC.

This chain joins TRBV28 and TRBJ1-4; D is undetermined. The CDR3 extends over 12 amino acids. Germline V CDR1 and CDR2: MDHEN, SYDVKM. The ends were cut back, 8 bases at V and 5 bases at J, with 9 bases in the middle. DNA for the CDR3: TGTGCCAGCGGTCCCAGGAATGAAAAACTGTTTTTT. This translates into CASGPRNEKLFF.

V gene TRBV5-1 combines with J gene TRBJ1-3, with a weak D call TRBD1 (5 bases). V shed 4 bases and J shed 9 bases, with 11 bases lying between them. Germline CDR1 SGHRS, CDR2 YFSETQ. CDR3 length: 12 residues. The CDR3 sequence: CASSQPGPTIYF. In DNA, the CDR3 is TGCGCCAGCAGCCAACCGGGACCCACCATATATTTT.

This sequence joins TRBV5-1 and TRBJ2-2, with a weak D call TRBD1 (6 bases). This CDR3 has 15 residues. CDR1 is SGHRS, CDR2 YFSETQ, per germline. V lost 5 bases to trimming and J lost 1 base, with 12 bases between them. CDR3 coding DNA: TGCGCCAGCAGGTTTGGACAGCTGAACACCGGGGAGCTGTTTTTT. Its translation: CASRFGQLNTGELFF.

As concerns this clone: The same CDR3 is also encoded by other DNA sequences in this sample. The chain uses TRBV6-6 and TRBJ1-1; 8 positions agree with TRBD1. Trimming took 8 bases from V and 1 from J; bases not matched to a gene: 6. Germline CDR1 is MNHNY and CDR2 is SVGAGI (reference sequence). The CDR3 runs 14 residues. The CDR3 DNA follows: TGTGCCAGCCTCCTTACAGGGGGGAACACTGAAGCTTTCTTT. Translating it yields CASLLTGGNTEAFF.

The genes are TRBV5-1 and TRBJ2-3; D might be TRBD2 (5 bases). Germline CDR1 SGHRS, CDR2 YFSETQ. The V and J ends lost 5 bases and 2 bases respectively, with 21 bases between them. This CDR3 spans 17 amino acids. The CDR3 here is CASSYGLLPNPTDTQYF. In DNA, the CDR3 is TGCGCCAGCAGTTACGGACTCCTCCCGAACCCCACAGATACGCAGTATTTT.

V is TRBV7-8 and J is TRBJ1-5; D not certain. The CDR3 runs 15 residues. The germline gives CDR1 SGHVS, CDR2 FQNEAQ. Trimming removed 0 bases from V and 0 bases from J, with 6 bases in between. Here the CDR3 reads CASSLAGGSNQPQHF. CDR3 coding DNA: TGTGCCAGCAGCTTAGCCGGTGGTAGCAATCAGCCCCAGCATTTT. Variable domain in full (rest from reference TRBV7-8 and TRBJ1-5): GAGVSQSPRYKVAKRGQDVALRCDPISGHVSLFWYQQALGQGPEFLTYFQNEAQLDKSGLPSDRFFAERPEGSVSTLKIQRTQQEDSAVYLCASSLAGGSNQPQHFGDGTRLSIL.

This chain connects TRBV6-1 to TRBJ1-2; 9 positions agree with TRBD1. Trimming cost V 6 bases and J 8 bases; bases outside gene matches: 13. Germline assignment: CDR1 MNHNS and CDR2 SASEGT. The length of the CDR3 is 15 residues. Here the CDR3 DNA reads TGTGCCAGCAGCCCGGGACAGGGATTCCCAGGGGGCTACACCTTC. It yields the protein CASSPGQGFPGGYTF.

The CDR3 sequence: CASSLGWTASYEQYF. CDR3 nucleotide sequence: TGTGCCAGCAGCTTAGGCTGGACAGCCTCCTACGAGCAGTACTTC. This chain joins TRBV7-2 and TRBJ2-7; tentative D call: TRBD1 (6 bases). From germline, CDR1 is SGHTA and CDR2 FQGNSA. The CDR3 is 15 amino acids. V shed 1 base and J shed 0 bases, with 10 bases lying between them.

This chain joins TRBV7-8 and TRBJ2-7; D is uncertain. The CDR3 has 15 amino acids. Trimming stripped 1 base from V and 2 bases from J, with 12 bases between. Germline CDR1 and CDR2: SGHVS and FQNEAQ. The CDR3 spells CASSLELVAAYEQYF. The DNA for the CDR3 is TGTGCCAGCAGCTTAGAACTGGTGGCAGCCTACGAGCAGTACTTC.

This clone was counted between two and nine times. The chain links TRBV29-1 to TRBJ1-1; no firm D call. This CDR3 region has 8 residues. Trimming took 6 bases from V and 6 from J, leaving 2 bases between them. CDR1 is SQVTM, CDR2 ANQGSEA, per germline. The CDR3 bases are TGCAGCGTCCCTGAAGCTTTCTTT. Translation: CSVPEAFF.

This sequence joins TRBV7-2 and TRBJ1-2; the D is unclear. The CDR3 is 16 amino acids. Germline CDR1 SGHTA, CDR2 FQGNSA. The germline V and J ends were trimmed by 1 base and 3 bases, with 15 bases remaining between them. The CDR3 spells CASSLVVTWLHYGYTF. The CDR3 nucleotides are TGTGCCAGCAGCTTAGTAGTTACATGGCTTCACTATGGCTACACCTTC.

The chain has TRBV2 and TRBJ1-4; 8 bases agree with TRBD1. The V gene's germline CDR1 is SNHLY and CDR2 FYNNEI. V was pared by 3 bases and J by 4 bases, with 7 bases of the junction left unmatched. CDR3 length: 16 amino acids. DNA for the CDR3: TGTGCCAGCAGTGAGTTCAGGGGGCGGAATAATGAAAAACTGTTTTTT. Amino acids: CASSEFRGRNNEKLFF.

The chain joins TRBV5-6 to TRBJ2-4; a possible D gene is TRBD1 (6 bases). Trimming left V 5 bases short and J 0 bases short, with 15 bases between. Germline-derived CDR1 and CDR2 are SGHDT and YYEEEE. This CDR3 spans 16 amino acids. The CDR3 reads CASRATGQTAKNIQYF. The DNA of the CDR3 is TGTGCCAGCAGGGCCACAGGGCAAACAGCCAAAAACATTCAGTACTTC.

This rearrangement joins TRBV6-6 to TRBJ2-5; unclear D gene. The V gene's germline CDR1 is MNHNY and CDR2 SVGAGI (reference sequence). CDR3 length: 14 amino acids. Deletions cut 2 bases from V and 0 bases from J, with 7 bases between. CDR3: CASSYRTNQETQYF. CDR3 bases: TGTGCCAGCAGTTACAGGACGAACCAAGAGACCCAGTACTTC.

This clone is termed medium-sized. This specimen includes other DNA sequences encoding the same CDR3. The chain recombines TRBV29-1 with TRBJ1-2; D is uncertain. Germline V gene sequence: CDR1 SQVTM, CDR2 ANQGSEA. V was trimmed by 6 bases and J by 0 bases, leaving 11 bases between them. CDR3 size: 13 residues. The CDR3 region has the DNA TGCAGCGTAGCTACCGGGGCTAACTATGGCTACACCTTC. As protein: CSVATGANYGYTF.